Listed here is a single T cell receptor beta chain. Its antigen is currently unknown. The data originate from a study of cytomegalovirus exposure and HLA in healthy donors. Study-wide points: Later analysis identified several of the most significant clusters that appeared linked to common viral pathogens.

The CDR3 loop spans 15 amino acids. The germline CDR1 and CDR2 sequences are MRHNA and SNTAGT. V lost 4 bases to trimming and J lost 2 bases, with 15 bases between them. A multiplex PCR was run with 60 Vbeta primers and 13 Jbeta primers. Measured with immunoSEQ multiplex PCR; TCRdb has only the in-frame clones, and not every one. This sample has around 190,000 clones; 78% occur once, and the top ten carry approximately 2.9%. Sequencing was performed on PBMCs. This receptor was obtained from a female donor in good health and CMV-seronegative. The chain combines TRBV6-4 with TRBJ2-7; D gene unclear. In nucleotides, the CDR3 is TGTGCCAGCAGTGGGAAGAGGTACTACCCCTACGAGCAGTACTTC. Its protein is CASSGKRYYPYEQYF.